This entry is about one TCR beta chain. No antigen is known for it. An end of the junction differs from the germline gene, which may be a read error. Each donor gave one peripheral blood draw, about 100 mL on average, collected into heparinised tubes. Using a panel that included CD45RO, CCR7, CD25, CD127, CD95 and CD27, naive, central memory, regulatory and stem cell-like memory CD4+ T cells were sorted on a BD FACSAria II. Every sorted population had a purity above 95%. PBMCs were isolated right away by Lymphoprep density gradient centrifugation and were stained directly, without culture. So that batch effects would be minimized, each experiment stained and sorted samples in pairs, pairing one healthy donor with one patient. All of the isolated RNA was reverse transcribed with the High Capacity cDNA Reverse Transcription Kit, so expressed TCRB transcripts were sequenced. Deep immunoSEQ sequencing was performed on naive, central memory and regulatory T cell samples, with an average of approximately 4 million total reads per sample. After sorted cells were lysed in RLT buffer, RNA was extracted with DNase-treated RNeasy Micro or Mini kits, with the choice depending on cell number. Each cell subset was processed on its own to prevent cross-contamination, while patient and healthy donor samples were processed together. The immunoSEQ multiplex PCR was used to amplify TCRB sequences from cDNA, generating 87-bp fragments that spanned the CDR3 region. Sequencing of the amplicons was performed on the Illumina HiSeq platform. As for the original processing: PCR bias was corrected computationally using synthetic template baselines, and reads within Hamming distance 2 were collapsed, with unmergeable singletons discarded. By aligning reads against IMGT, V, D and J genes, CDR3 length, and insertions or deletions at six rearrangement sites were assigned. Within each subset, clonotype counts were normalized to sorted cell number, and only after that were true diversity and Gini coefficients computed with the tcR R package. Repertoire sharing was quantified using the overlap coefficient calculated on TCRB nucleotide sequences. This is the immuneACCESS table as TCRdb keeps it, with only in-frame sequences that have V and J called. A part of the clones is gone; compared with another copy, unresolved V genes explain less than half, and the rest is unexplained. That table is the source of V, J and clone size, and D and trimming were worked out from the DNA. The sample table shows about 290,000 clones, and under 8.5% are seen once. 1% of the sample is taken by the ten largest.

CDR1 and CDR2 are drawn from the germline V gene: SGHVS, FQNEAQ. Counted from cysteine to phenylalanine, this CDR3 has 14 amino acids. Only the CDR3 portion is preserved as DNA: 42 bases, with reading frame beginning at the first base. The data are from a study of beta chain features in type 1 diabetes listed by TCRdb under 2018. Background on the whole study: Mean age, gender distribution, total cell number and subset yield did not differ between patients and healthy donors. Naive and central memory subsets were obtained from all 30 or so donors, but regulatory and stem cell-like memory subsets were isolated from only 8 patients and roughly eight healthy donors. The study compared TCRB repertoires of sorted circulating CD4+ T cell subsets between recently diagnosed type 1 diabetes patients and matched healthy donors. A total of roughly 100 million sorted cells were examined across all samples, and the number of cells per subset was strongly correlated with RNA yield.

Results and caveats for the whole study, not just this receptor: Only small numbers of individuals were included in the HLA sub-analyses, which left unresolved whether HLA type had any influence on TCRB rearrangement. Naive, central memory and regulatory TCRB repertoires appeared more similar among patients than among healthy donors. Because cDNA was sequenced instead of genomic DNA, highly expressing activated cells could be over-represented, though the groups showed no difference in activation or CD3 levels. Fewer insertions and more nucleotide deletions at VDJ recombination sites were observed in patients with type 1 diabetes, implying thymic rearrangement abnormalities. In all four CD4+ subsets, TCRB CDR3 length was moderately but significantly shorter in type 1 diabetes patients. Shorter templates might be favored by PCR, yet because patient and control samples were amplified and corrected together, any such skew would affect both groups equally.

The chain is encoded by TRBV7-8 joined to TRBJ1-2; there is no confident call for the D gene. Sequenced: central memory CD4+ T cells from blood. This clonotype was sampled from a woman aged 18-29 years in good health. The DNA sequence follows: TGTGCCAGCAGCCCCCTTATTGTCACAAGAGGACCCCTCTTC. Its coded protein is CASSPLIVTRGPLF.